The next 20 T cell receptor beta chains were all read from a single sample in a study of beta chain features in type 1 diabetes. Sequenced material consisted of expressed TCRB transcripts (all of the isolated RNA was reverse transcribed). Using immunoSEQ multiplex PCR, the repertoire was profiled, and TCRdb retains in-frame clones only, with some absent. Altogether under 450,000 clones are present, about 14% being singletons, with the ten largest covering about 0.034%. The sequenced material came from naive CD4+ T cells from blood. The receptors stem from a man aged 30-40 years in good health.

The chain couples TRBV30 to TRBJ1-5; TRBD1 agrees at 8 bases. This CDR3 region has 15 residues. CDR1 and CDR2 from the germline V gene are GTSNPN and SVGIG (reference sequence). V gave up 2 bases and J gave up 3 bases; unmatched junction bases: 6. CDR3 region: CAWSPDRGNNQPQHF. The CDR3 DNA reads as TGTGCCTGGAGTCCCGACAGGGGAAACAATCAGCCCCAGCATTTT.

The genes are TRBV11-3 and TRBJ2-1; the match to TRBD1 covers 10 bases. CDR1 and CDR2 from the germline V gene are SGHNT and YENEEA. The CDR3 spans 14 residues. J gave up 4 bases and V 5 bases, and 2 bases lay outside the gene matches. The CDR3 DNA reads TGTGCCAGCAGCCGGACAGGGGGATACAATGAGCAGTTCTTC. Its protein is CASSRTGGYNEQFF.

The sample holds a few counts of this clone. This chain uses TRBV7-9 with TRBJ2-5, with D possibly TRBD1 on 6 matching bases. Germline CDR1 reads SEHNR; CDR2 reads FQNEAQ (reference sequence). V was trimmed by 5 bases and J by 1 base, leaving 17 bases between them. The CDR3 extends over 16 amino acids. The CDR3 DNA is TGTGCCAGCAGCACTCGGACAGTCGCCGTCCAAGAGACCCAGTACTTC. Its translation: CASSTRTVAVQETQYF.

This clone was seen a handful of times. The chain links TRBV18 to TRBJ2-7, with 12 bases aligning to TRBD2. The germline gives CDR1 KGHSH, CDR2 LQKENI. V dropped 2 bases and J dropped 9; count of bases not matched to a gene: 11. CDR3 length: 16 residues. The CDR3 sequence: CASSPRTSGTVQGQYV. In nucleotides, the CDR3 is TGTGCCAGCTCACCAAGGACTAGCGGGACGGTACAAGGGCAGTACGTC.

The genes are TRBV11-3 and TRBJ2-1, with unresolved D. V lost 6 bases and J lost 0, with 6 bases in between. CDR1 and CDR2 (germline): SGHNT, YENEEA. This CDR3 contains 13 residues. The CDR3 here is CASSPRSYNEQFF. The CDR3 DNA reads TGTGCCAGCAGTCCCCGCTCCTACAATGAGCAGTTCTTC.

In this sample, this clone turned up a few times. The V and J genes are TRBV14 and TRBJ1-1, with 7 bases that match TRBD1. With 4 bases clipped from V and 4 bases from J, the junction kept 9 bases outside the gene matches. This CDR3 is built from 15 residues. Germline V lookup: CDR1 SGHDN, CDR2 FVKESK. CDR3 protein: CASSPQGGGGTEAFF. The CDR3 DNA follows: TGTGCCAGCAGCCCCCAGGGAGGGGGCGGCACTGAAGCTTTCTTT.

This clone turned up a few times. The rearrangement uses TRBV30 and TRBJ1-5, with 7 bases identical to TRBD1. This CDR3 has 13 amino acids. Germline CDR1 GTSNPN, CDR2 SVGIG (reference sequence). With V trimmed by 7 bases and J by 4 bases, 7 bases remained unmatched. For the CDR3, the DNA is TGTGCCTCCGCGGACAGGTTTAATCAGCCCCAGCATTTT. Protein product: CASADRFNQPQHF.

This clone was counted only a few times. The J gene is TRBJ1-6, the V gene TRBV6-1, with D tentatively TRBD1 (6 bases). The V end lost 4 bases, the J end lost 4 bases, and 14 bases lay between the germline ends. This CDR3 spans 16 amino acids. From germline, CDR1 is MNHNS and CDR2 SASEGT. CDR3 in DNA: TGTGCCAGCAGTGGAACGCCGCAGGGGTATAATTCACCCCTCCACTTT. It translates to CASSGTPQGYNSPLHF.

This clone was observed a handful of times. The chain carries TRBV15 and TRBJ1-2, with TRBD1 identical over 7 bases. This CDR3 has 14 amino acids. V lost 3 bases and J lost 4; bases outside the gene matches: 5. From germline, CDR1 is LNHNV and CDR2 YYDKDF (reference sequence). The CDR3 reads CATSRTGPPYGYTF. The CDR3 DNA sequence: TGTGCCACCAGCAGGACAGGGCCTCCCTATGGCTACACCTTC. The full variable domain, in which reference TRBV15 and TRBJ1-2 provide the parts outside the CDR3, is DAMVIQNPRYQVTQFGKPVTLSCSQTLNHNVMYWYQQKSSQAPKLLFHYYDKDFNNEADTPDNFQSRRPNTSFCFLDIRSPGLGDTAMYLCATSRTGPPYGYTFGSGTRLTVV.

The table lists this clone with a count of one. This chain uses TRBV6-5 with TRBJ2-4, with D maybe TRBD2 (6 bases). V lost 4 bases to trimming and J lost 4 bases, with 11 bases between them. Germline lookup yields CDR1 MNHEY and CDR2 SVGAGI. This CDR3 contains 14 residues. The CDR3 nucleotides are TGTGCCAGCAGTTCCGGGAGTCGAAAAAACATTCAGTACTTC. Encoded protein: CASSSGSRKNIQYF.

This clone has a handful of counts. J is TRBJ2-5 and V is TRBV9; 7 bases are shared with TRBD2. Germline V gene sequence: CDR1 SGDLS, CDR2 YYNGEE. This CDR3 comprises 14 residues. V shed 1 base and J 5 bases; nucleotides not matched to a gene: 5. The CDR3 protein is CASSVLAAGETQYF. For the CDR3, the DNA is TGTGCCAGCAGCGTACTAGCGGCTGGGGAGACCCAGTACTTC.

CDR3 loop: CASSTRQENIQYF. The CDR3 DNA is TGTGCCAGCAGCACTCGACAGGAAAACATTCAGTACTTC. This chain uses TRBV11-2 with TRBJ2-4, with D perhaps matching TRBD1 (6 bases). Trimming stripped 5 bases from V and 5 bases from J, with 10 bases between. Germline V lookup: CDR1 SGHAT, CDR2 FQNNGV. The CDR3 spans 13 residues.

This clone was seen more than once but under ten times. The rearrangement uses TRBV11-2 and TRBJ2-6, with D possibly matching TRBD1 (5 bases). Trimming took off 3 bases at V and 2 bases at J, with 8 bases between the two ends. The CDR3 has 15 residues. CDR1 SGHAT and CDR2 FQNNGV come from the germline V gene. CDR3 amino acids: CASSFPTAGANVLTF. CDR3 DNA sequence: TGTGCCAGCAGCTTCCCGACAGCTGGGGCCAACGTCCTGACTTTC. The variable domain in full, completed from reference TRBV11-2 and TRBJ2-6, reads EAGVAQSPRYKIIEKRQSVAFWCNPISGHATLYWYQQILGQGPKLLIQFQNNGVVDDSQLPKDRFSAERLKGVDSTLKIQPAKLEDSAVYLCASSFPTAGANVLTFGAGSRLTVL.

The chain links TRBV7-8 to TRBJ2-7, with D unresolved. The CDR3 runs to 13 residues. Between the trimmed V and J ends, which lost 1 base and 4 bases, there was a span of 8 bases. Germline V gene sequence: CDR1 SGHVS, CDR2 FQNEAQ. CDR3 amino acids: CASSLGQVYEQYV. DNA of the CDR3: TGTGCCAGCAGCTTAGGCCAGGTGTACGAGCAGTACGTC.

DNA for the CDR3: TGTGCCAGCAGCGGGACTTTCGGCGCAGATACGCAGTATTTT. This translates into CASSGTFGADTQYF. The V gene is TRBV7-9, the J gene TRBJ2-3, with D possibly TRBD2 on 6 matching bases. This CDR3 has 14 residues. CDR1 and CDR2 (germline): SEHNR, FQNEAQ (reference sequence). Trimming took 5 bases from V and 4 from J, leaving 13 bases between them.

The gene calls are TRBV7-6 and TRBJ2-1, with TRBD1 matching 7 bases. Germline lookup yields CDR1 SGHVS and CDR2 FNYEAQ. With V trimmed by 5 bases and J by 6 bases, 10 bases remained unmatched. The CDR3 is made up of 15 amino acids. CDR3 protein: CASSRDRNTVNEQFF. CDR3 bases: TGTGCCAGCAGCCGGGACAGAAACACTGTCAATGAGCAGTTCTTC.

This clone occurred a few times. The rearrangement links TRBV11-3 to TRBJ1-1; 9 bases align to TRBD1. The CDR3 sequence is 17 residues long. CDR1 SGHNT and CDR2 YENEEA come from the germline V gene. The J segment lost 4 bases and the V segment lost 1 base, leaving 10 bases of the junction unmatched. CDR3 sequence (DNA): TGTGCCAGCAGCTTAGGTCCTAAGGGACAGGGTACCACTGAAGCTTTCTTT. It yields the protein CASSLGPKGQGTTEAFF. Combining the CDR3 with reference TRBV11-3 and TRBJ1-1 gives the whole variable domain EAGVVQSPRYKIIEKKQPVAFWCNPISGHNTLYWYLQNLGQGPELLIRYENEEAVDDSQLPKDRFSAERLKGVDSTLKIQPAELGDSAVYLCASSLGPKGQGTTEAFFGQGTRLTVV.

Notes on this clone: Other DNA sequences from this sample encode an identical CDR3 as well. The chain is built from TRBV2 and TRBJ2-5; no reliable D call. Germline V gene sequence: CDR1 SNHLY, CDR2 FYNNEI. CDR3 length: 11 residues. Trimming stripped 6 bases from V and 0 bases from J, with 2 bases between. The CDR3 DNA is TGTGCCAGCAGATACCAAGAGACCCAGTACTTC. Its translation: CASRYQETQYF.

This clone was seen at least ten times. This chain uses TRBV15 with TRBJ2-3; D may be TRBD2 (5 bases). Germline CDR1 and CDR2: LNHNV and YYDKDF (reference sequence). The CDR3 contains 16 residues. Trimming removed 3 bases from V and 2 bases from J, with 15 bases in between. The CDR3 region is CATSRESGANTDTQYF. CDR3 nucleotides: TGTGCCACCAGCAGGGAGAGCGGAGCCAACACAGATACGCAGTATTTT.

The J gene is TRBJ2-7, the V gene TRBV23-1; tentatively, D is TRBD2 (5 bases). TRBV23-1 is an open reading frame whose function is uncertain. The CDR3 has 15 residues. V shed 8 bases and J shed 3 bases, with 20 bases lying between them. Here the CDR3 DNA reads TGCGCCAGCGGACGGACTCGAAGCTTTTACTACGAGCAGTACGTC. It yields the protein CASGRTRSFYYEQYV.